The entry below describes one T cell receptor beta chain. Antigen unknown. The data originate from a study of Tregs in tolerant kidney transplant recipients. Some clones are missing from TCRdb's copy, which holds only in-frame ones; the method was immunoSEQ multiplex PCR. Here the sample spans 75,000 to 85,000 clones, about 91% being singletons. CDR1 and CDR2 (germline): KGHSH, LQKENI. The CDR3 extends over 18 amino acids. V lost 3 bases and J lost 3; bases outside the gene matches: 7. General study results and limits: Few patients were studied, so findings need validation in larger groups. Donor-specific Treg expansion exceeded global Treg expansion in tolerant patients, suggesting antigen drive. Changing PCR primers prevented nucleotide comparison between some patients' samples.

Sample: Tregs from blood, taken before the transplant. The chain recombines TRBV18 with TRBJ2-1; 14 bases match TRBD2. This TCR was recovered from a human donor who received a combined kidney and bone marrow transplant. The CDR3, as DNA: TGTGCCAGCTCACCCGGGACTAGCGGGAGAGAGGGCTACAATGAGCAGTTCTTC. Translating it yields CASSPGTSGREGYNEQFF.